This paragraph reports one T cell receptor beta chain. These data belong to a study of blood T cell repertoires in COVID-19. For the study at large: Nucleic acid was either cDNA or gDNA, and it came from T cells, B-cell-depleted T cells, or PBMCs.

Germline V gives CDR1 SGDLS, CDR2 YYNGEE. V was trimmed by 0 bases and J by 0 bases, leaving 8 bases between them. The CDR3 is 15 residues long. The repertoire was sequenced with immunoSEQ multiplex PCR; TCRdb's copy has only in-frame clones and lacks some. This sample has roughly 56,000 clones, with approximately 85% found just once. The sequence was obtained from a human donor in a cohort sampled during active COVID-19. Sequencing was done on a sample of peripheral blood. The V and J genes are TRBV9 and TRBJ2-3; D unclear. The CDR3 bases are TGTGCCAGCAGCGTAGGTTCAGTTAGCACAGATACGCAGTATTTT. Its protein is CASSVGSVSTDTQYF.